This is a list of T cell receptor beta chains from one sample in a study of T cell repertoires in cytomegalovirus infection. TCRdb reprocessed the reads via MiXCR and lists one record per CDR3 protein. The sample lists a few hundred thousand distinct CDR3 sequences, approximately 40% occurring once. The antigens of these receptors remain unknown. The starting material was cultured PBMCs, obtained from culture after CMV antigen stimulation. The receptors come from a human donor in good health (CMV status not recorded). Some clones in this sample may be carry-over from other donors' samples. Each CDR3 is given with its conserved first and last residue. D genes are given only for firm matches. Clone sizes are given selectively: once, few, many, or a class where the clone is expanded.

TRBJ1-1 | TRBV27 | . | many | CASSLWENTEAFF | TGTGCCAGCAGTTTATGGGAGAACACTGAAGCTTTCTTT
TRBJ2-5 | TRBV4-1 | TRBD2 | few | CASSKKGGGRGETQYF | TGCGCCAGCAGCAAAAAAGGCGGGGGTCGGGGTGAGACCCAGTACTTC
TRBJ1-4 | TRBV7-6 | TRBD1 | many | CASSQGTGLRKLFF | TGTGCCAGCAGCCAAGGGACAGGGCTTCGTAAACTGTTTTTT
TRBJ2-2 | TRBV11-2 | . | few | CASSLESGLNTGELFF | TGTGCCAGCAGCTTAGAATCGGGGCTGAACACCGGGGAGCTGTTTTTT
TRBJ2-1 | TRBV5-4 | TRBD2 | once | CASSSIAGANYNEQFF | TGTGCCAGCAGCTCCATAGCGGGTGCCAATTACAATGAGCAGTTCTTC
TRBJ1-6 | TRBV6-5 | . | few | CASSYQTGSSYNSPLHF | TGTGCCAGCAGTTACCAGACGGGGAGCTCCTATAATTCACCCCTCCACTTT
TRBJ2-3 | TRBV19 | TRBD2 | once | CARIPPPAGTSGDTDTQYF | TGTGCCAGAATTCCCCCCCCCGCCGGGACTAGCGGTGACACAGATACGCAGTATTTT
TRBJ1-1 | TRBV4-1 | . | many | CASSPGSLNTEAFF | TGCGCCAGCAGCCCAGGATCCTTGAACACTGAAGCTTTCTTT
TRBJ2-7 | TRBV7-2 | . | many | CASSFPRGGRRTYEQYF | TGTGCCAGCAGCTTCCCCAGAGGGGGGAGGAGGACCTACGAGCAGTACTTC
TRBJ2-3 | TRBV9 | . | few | CASSPPYEITQYF | TGTGCCAGCAGCCCCCCGTATGAAATTACGCAGTATTTT
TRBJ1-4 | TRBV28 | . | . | CASRGGRATNEKLFF | TGTGCCAGCCGGGGGGGTCGAGCAACTAATGAAAAACTGTTTTTT
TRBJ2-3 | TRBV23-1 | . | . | CASSQSTCGQLITDTQYF | TGCGCCAGCAGTCAATCGACGTGCGGACAGCTAATTACAGATACGCAGTATTTT
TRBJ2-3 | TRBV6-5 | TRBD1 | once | CASSDSNQAGGVDTQYF | TGTGCCAGCAGTGACTCGAATCAGGCAGGGGGCGTAGATACGCAGTATTTT
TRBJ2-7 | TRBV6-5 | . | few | CASSYWPAKNYEQYF | TGTGCCAGCAGTTACTGGCCAGCTAAAAACTACGAGCAGTACTTC
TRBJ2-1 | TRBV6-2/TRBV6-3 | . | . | CASRNRVGPWYEQFF | TGTGCCAGCAGAAACAGGGTAGGACCTTGGTATGAGCAGTTCTTC
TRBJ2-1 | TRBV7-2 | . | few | CASSPDWTEQFF | TGTGCCAGCAGCCCCGATTGGACTGAGCAGTTCTTC
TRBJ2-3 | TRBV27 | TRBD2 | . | CASTGGGDTQYF | TGTGCCAGCACGGGGGGGGGAGATACGCAGTATTTT
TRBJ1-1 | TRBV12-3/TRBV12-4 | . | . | CASDNGRNTEAFF | TGTGCCAGCGATAACGGCAGAAACACTGAAGCTTTCTTT
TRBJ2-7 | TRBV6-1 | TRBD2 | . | CASSPRVDTSGTTYEQYF | TGTGCCAGCAGCCCCAGGGTCGACACTAGCGGTACGACCTACGAGCAGTACTTC
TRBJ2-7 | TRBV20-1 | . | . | CSADWAESNEQYF | TGCAGTGCCGACTGGGCAGAATCCAACGAGCAGTACTTC
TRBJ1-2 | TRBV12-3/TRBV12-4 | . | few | CASEAGSGGYTF | TGTGCCAGCGAGGCAGGATCAGGTGGCTACACCTTC
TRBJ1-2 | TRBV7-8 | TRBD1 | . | CASSLALTGERNYGYTF | TGTGCCAGCAGCTTAGCGCTTACAGGGGAACGAAACTATGGCTACACCTTC
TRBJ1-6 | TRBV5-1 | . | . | CASSLGAAPLHF | TGCGCCAGCAGCTTGGGTGCCGCACCCCTCCACTTT
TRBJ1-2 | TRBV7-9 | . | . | CASSPGGRQIRTYGYTF | TGTGCCAGCAGCCCTGGTGGGCGACAGATAAGAACCTATGGCTACACCTTC
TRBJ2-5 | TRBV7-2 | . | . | CASSPMGAAETQYF | TGTGCCAGCAGTCCCATGGGGGCAGCAGAGACCCAGTACTTC
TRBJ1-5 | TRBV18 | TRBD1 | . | CASSPTGNRGQPQHF | TGTGCCAGCTCACCGACAGGGAATAGAGGTCAGCCCCAGCATTTT
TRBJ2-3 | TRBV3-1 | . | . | CASRSSGRVGTRADTQYF | TGTGCCAGCAGGTCCAGCGGGCGAGTGGGGACGCGGGCAGATACGCAGTATTTT
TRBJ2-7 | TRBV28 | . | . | CASTTTLAYEQYF | TGTGCCAGCACGACCACTTTGGCTTACGAGCAGTACTTC
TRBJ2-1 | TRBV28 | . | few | CASSRRAAGHSYNEQFF | TGTGCCAGCAGCCGGCGGGCGGCGGGGCACTCCTACAATGAGCAGTTCTTC
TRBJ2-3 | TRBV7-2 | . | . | CASSSFVATDTQYF | TGTGCCAGCAGCTCCTTCGTTGCCACAGATACGCAGTATTTT
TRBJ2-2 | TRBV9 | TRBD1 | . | CASNVDRGQPGELFF | TGTGCCAGCAACGTCGACAGGGGCCAGCCCGGGGAGCTGTTTTTT
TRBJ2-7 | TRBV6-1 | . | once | CASSVRQYEQYF | TGTGCCAGCAGTGTAAGACAGTACGAGCAGTACTTC
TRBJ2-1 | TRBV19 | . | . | CASSIPEGGEQFF | TGTGCCAGTAGTATACCGGAGGGGGGTGAGCAGTTCTTC
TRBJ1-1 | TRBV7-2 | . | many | CASSLAVEGITEAFF | TGTGCCAGCAGCTTAGCGGTGGAGGGGATCACTGAAGCTTTCTTT
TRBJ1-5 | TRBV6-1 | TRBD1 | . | CASGRQGAFNQPQHF | TGTGCCAGCGGCCGACAGGGGGCCTTTAATCAGCCCCAGCATTTT
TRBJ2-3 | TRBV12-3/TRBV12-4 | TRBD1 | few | CASRPGQGRDTQYF | TGTGCCAGCAGGCCGGGACAGGGTCGAGATACGCAGTATTTT
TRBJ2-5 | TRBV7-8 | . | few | CASSPATTATQYF | TGTGCCAGCAGCCCGGCGACCACCGCGACCCAGTACTTC
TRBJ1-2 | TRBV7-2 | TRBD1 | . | CASSATGKDYGYTF | TGTGCCAGCAGCGCGACAGGGAAGGACTATGGCTACACCTTC
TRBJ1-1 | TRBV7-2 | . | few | CASSIYDMGLNTEAFF | TGTGCCAGCAGCATTTACGACATGGGACTGAACACTGAAGCTTTCTTT
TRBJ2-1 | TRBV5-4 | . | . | CASRLWGAGGNEQFF | TGTGCCAGCAGATTATGGGGGGCAGGAGGGAATGAGCAGTTCTTC
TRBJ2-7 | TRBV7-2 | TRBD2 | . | CASSLGGGSVYEQYF | TGTGCCAGCAGTTTAGGCGGGGGGTCCGTTTACGAGCAGTACTTC
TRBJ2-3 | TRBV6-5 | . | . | CASSVWGDETSTDTQYF | TGTGCCAGCAGTGTGTGGGGGGACGAAACTAGCACAGATACGCAGTATTTT
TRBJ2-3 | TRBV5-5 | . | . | CASSLARSGTDTQYF | TGTGCCAGCAGCTTGGCTAGGAGTGGCACAGATACGCAGTATTTT
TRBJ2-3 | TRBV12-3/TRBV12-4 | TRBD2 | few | CASSRAGGLGDTQYF | TGTGCCAGCAGTCGAGCGGGGGGGCTAGGAGATACGCAGTATTTT
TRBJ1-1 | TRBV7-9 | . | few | CAGGGGSEVGTEAFF | TGTGCCGGAGGGGGTGGTTCGGAAGTCGGCACTGAAGCTTTCTTT
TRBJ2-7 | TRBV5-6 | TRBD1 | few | CASSPPRGTGNHEQYF | TGTGCCAGCAGCCCACCCCGCGGGACAGGGAACCACGAGCAGTACTTC
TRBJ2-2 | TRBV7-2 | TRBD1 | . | CASSWDREDTGELFF | TGTGCCAGCAGCTGGGACAGGGAGGACACCGGGGAGCTGTTTTTT
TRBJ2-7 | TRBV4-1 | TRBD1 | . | CASSHTGTGTYEQYF | TGCGCCAGCAGCCATACCGGGACAGGGACCTACGAGCAGTACTTC
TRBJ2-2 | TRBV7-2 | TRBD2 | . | CASSLGGIGELFF | TGTGCCAGCAGCTTGGGAGGGATCGGGGAGCTGTTTTTT
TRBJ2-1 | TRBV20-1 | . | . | CSAFRTASNEQFF | TGCAGTGCCTTTCGGACAGCCTCAAATGAGCAGTTCTTC
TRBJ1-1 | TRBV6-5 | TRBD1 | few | CASSSDRGGTEAFF | TGTGCCAGCAGTTCAGACAGGGGAGGTACTGAAGCTTTCTTT
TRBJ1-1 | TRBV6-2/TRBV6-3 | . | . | CASSYGAPRTEAFF | TGTGCCAGCAGTTACGGGGCCCCTAGGACTGAAGCTTTCTTT
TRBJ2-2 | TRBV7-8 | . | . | CASSLDPAGELFF | TGTGCCAGCAGCTTAGACCCCGCCGGGGAGCTGTTTTTT
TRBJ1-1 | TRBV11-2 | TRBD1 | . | CASSRLNRDRGRFTEAFF | TGTGCCAGCAGCCGATTAAATAGAGACAGGGGGCGCTTTACTGAAGCTTTCTTT
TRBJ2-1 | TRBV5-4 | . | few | CASSLALEEYNEQFF | TGTGCCAGCAGCTTGGCCCTAGAAGAGTACAATGAGCAGTTCTTC
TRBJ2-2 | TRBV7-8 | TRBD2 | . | CASGPLGTTNTGELFF | TGTGCCAGCGGACCCCTCGGGACTACTAACACCGGGGAGCTGTTTTTT
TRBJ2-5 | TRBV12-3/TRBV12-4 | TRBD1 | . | CASRGQASRETQYF | TGTGCCAGCAGAGGACAGGCGTCCCGAGAGACCCAGTACTTC
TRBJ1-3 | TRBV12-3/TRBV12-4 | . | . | CASSHDNSGNTIYF | TGTGCCAGCAGCCATGACAACTCTGGAAACACCATATATTTT